This record covers a single T cell receptor beta chain. Its matching antigen is unknown. After expansion with viral peptide pools in the ViraFEST assay, antigen-specific CD4+ T cells were sequenced. Researchers isolated CD4+ T cells once approximately ten days of culture had elapsed. All vaccine recipients tested negative for nucleocapsid antibodies and had never contracted SARS-CoV-2 infection. The data were produced by immunoSEQ multiplex PCR, yet TCRdb's version contains in-frame clones alone and is incomplete. Of 30,000 to 35,000 clones detected, roughly 73% appear once; the ten largest clones hold more than 25%. Germline V CDR1 and CDR2: SGHNT, YYREEE (reference sequence). V shed 1 base, J shed 7 bases, and the junction held 5 bases outside the gene matches. The CDR3 totals 14 residues. The sample is drawn from a study of vaccination effects on CD4 cells after COVID-19. Whole-study results and caveats: Healthy vaccinees had only 1 of 255 vaccine-induced clones cross-react with common cold coronaviruses.

The V gene is TRBV5-4, the J gene TRBJ2-1; 7 bases map to TRBD1. Sample: CD4+ T cells from PBMCs cultured with HCoV-OC43 spike peptides, taken before COVID-19 vaccination. This sample's subset: HCoV-OC43 spike overlapping peptide pool stimulation. This TCR was sampled from a human donor who received a COVID-19 vaccine. CDR3 nucleotides: TGTGCCAGCAGCTTGCGAACAGGGGTGAATGAGCAGTTCTTC. Translation: CASSLRTGVNEQFF. Complete variable domain (other parts from reference TRBV5-4 and TRBJ2-1): ETGVTQSPTHLIKTRGQQVTLRCSSQSGHNTVSWYQQALGQGPQFIFQYYREEENGRGNFPPRFSGLQFPNYSSELNVNALELDDSALYLCASSLRTGVNEQFFGPGTRLTVL.